This entry concerns a single T cell receptor beta chain. What it binds is unknown. The data were produced by immunoSEQ multiplex PCR, yet TCRdb's version contains in-frame clones alone and is incomplete. Among 38,000 or so clones listed, under 85% were seen once. This entry belongs to a study of CD4 T cells in relation to SARS-CoV-2 and coronaviruses. Study in general: After roughly eleven days of antigen culture, PBMC TCR beta CDR3s were sequenced.

Study-level points and caveats: About 65% of donors had memory CD4+ clonotypes crossrecognizing SARS-CoV-2 and common cold coronavirus spike.

Naive or memory CD4+ cells were cultured 1:1 with T cell-depleted PBMCs plus CEF. The CDR3 sequence is 14 residues long. The V segment lost 9 bases and the J segment 3 bases; nucleotides outside the gene matches: 6. Germline CDR1 reads KGHDR; CDR2 reads SFDVKD. The sample comprised memory CD4+ T cells from PBMCs, cultured in vitro. The V and J genes are TRBV24-1 and TRBJ2-3; 9 nucleotides align to TRBD2. This receptor was taken from an adult with COVID-19. CDR3 residues: CATVAGADTDTQYF. CDR3 nucleotide sequence: TGTGCCACCGTAGCGGGAGCAGATACAGATACGCAGTATTTT.